These 10 T cell receptor beta chains came from one sample sequenced in a study of blood T cells in healthy people across ages. A sample-barcoded 5' primer and a J-beta primer mix were used in a second PCR of roughly 7 to 11 cycles. Using its own MiXCR run on the 5' RACE reads, TCRdb lists one record per CDR3 protein. The sample lists 910,000 or so distinct CDR3 sequences; roughly 51% were seen once. Sample: blood. All receptors derive from an older woman in good health.

This clonotype was observed a handful of times. The chain links TRBV18 to TRBJ2-5; no reliable D call. The CDR3 consists of 13 residues. V lost 3 bases and J lost 3, with 8 bases in between. Germline CDR1 reads KGHSH; CDR2 reads LQKENI. The CDR3 coding sequence is TGTGCCAGCTCACCGTTCCGGAAAGAGACCCAGTACTTC. Protein product: CASSPFRKETQYF.

The gene calls are TRBV20-1 and TRBJ1-1; D not certain. The CDR3 is made up of 14 amino acids. V shed 0 bases and J shed 6 bases, with 14 bases lying between them. Germline V gives CDR1 DFQATT, CDR2 SNEGSKA (reference sequence). The CDR3 region is CSARDLGSPAEAFF. The CDR3 DNA is TGCAGTGCTAGAGATCTCGGGTCCCCAGCTGAAGCTTTCTTT.

On this clonotype: Relative to the germline gene, one junction end is altered; a read error may explain this. This chain joins TRBV7-3 and TRBJ2-7, with 9 positions matching TRBD1. CDR3 size: 15 residues. The germline V gene has CDR1 SGHTA and CDR2 FQGTGA. CDR3 sequence reads: CASSLTGGTSYEQYF. CDR3 nucleotide sequence: TGTGCCAGCAGCCTAACAGGGGGCACCTCCTACGAGCAGTACTTC.

This clonotype turned up a few times. This sequence joins TRBV5-1 and TRBJ2-1; the D gene is possibly TRBD2 (6 bases). V was trimmed by 2 bases and J by 5 bases, leaving 20 bases between them. The CDR3 extends over 17 amino acids. Germline assignment: CDR1 SGHRS and CDR2 YFSETQ. CDR3 amino acids: CASSLLGGGGQNNEQFF. The CDR3 DNA follows: TGCGCCAGCAGCTTATTGGGAGGTGGCGGACAAAACAATGAGCAGTTCTTC.

CDR3 coding DNA: TGTGCCAGCAGCTTGTCCAGGGGGCGCGCTGAAGCTTTCTTT. Amino acids: CASSLSRGRAEAFF. The chain joins TRBV5-5 to TRBJ1-1, with 8 bases fitting TRBD1. Germline CDR1 is SGHKS and CDR2 is YYEKEE (reference sequence). The J segment lost 6 bases and the V segment lost 1 base, leaving 5 bases of the junction unmatched. The CDR3 contains 14 residues.

V usage is TRBV2 and J usage is TRBJ2-4; no clear D. The last part of the DNA fits TRBJ2-7 better; the J call may be wrong. Germline V CDR1 and CDR2: SNHLY, FYNNEI. The CDR3 contains 13 residues. The CDR3 DNA sequence: TGTGCCAGCAGTGAATGGTGGAAATACGAGCAGTACTTC. This translates into CASSEWWKYEQYF.

The V gene is TRBV10-3, the J gene TRBJ1-6; no firm D call. Trimming took off 0 bases at V and 9 bases at J, with 12 bases between the two ends. The V gene's germline CDR1 is ENHRY and CDR2 SYGVKD. The CDR3 spans 15 residues. CDR3 coding DNA: TGTGCCATCAGTGAGTCGACGGGTTACGGTTCACCCCTCCACTTT. As protein: CAISESTGYGSPLHF.

This clonotype was picked up a small number of times. V gene TRBV20-1 combines with J gene TRBJ2-7; 9 positions agree with TRBD1. With V trimmed by 6 bases and J by 3 bases, 9 bases remained unmatched. The germline V gene encodes CDR1 DFQATT and CDR2 SNEGSKA (reference sequence). The CDR3 totals 14 residues. CDR3 nucleotides: TGCAGTGCAGAACCGGGACAGGGTAGCTACGAGCAGTACTTC. Translated, it gives CSAEPGQGSYEQYF.

This clonotype was found a few times. This chain uses TRBV6-2 or TRBV6-3 with TRBJ2-5; D gene ambiguous. The J call may be mistaken, given a closer DNA end match to TRBJ2-7. Germline V CDR1 and CDR2: MNHEY, SVGEGT. This CDR3 has 12 amino acids. The CDR3 sequence is CASSYSRHEQYF. The CDR3 DNA is TGTGCCAGCAGTTACTCTAGGCACGAGCAGTACTTC.

The gene calls are TRBV27 and TRBJ2-1; a weak D match, TRBD2 (6 bases). Germline CDR1 reads MNHEY; CDR2 reads SMNVEV (reference sequence). This CDR3 spans 15 amino acids. Trimming took off 0 bases at V and 6 bases at J, with 12 bases between the two ends. CDR3 nucleotides: TGTGCCAGCAGTTTATCGGTCCTAGCGTCCAATGAGCAGTTCTTC. It is translated as CASSLSVLASNEQFF.